The text below deals with one T cell receptor beta chain. The antigen remains unidentified. The data were taken from a study of T cell responses to AZD1222 COVID-19 vaccine. Study details: The study pooled second doses at about 4 or about 12 weeks. Broader study findings: Epitopes outside B.1.351 and B.1.1.7 mutated regions reportedly drew nearly half of spike TCRs. Repertoires were sampled only after the peak T cell response. Only 5 or 6 AZD1222 recipients were seropositive at baseline.

The germline CDR1 and CDR2 sequences are SEHNR and FQNEAQ (reference sequence). V lost 5 bases to trimming and J lost 0 bases, with 14 bases between them. This CDR3 has 16 amino acids. TCRdb keeps only in-frame clones here, not all; method: immunoSEQ multiplex PCR. Of some 180,000 clones detected, around 92% appear once; the ten largest clones hold roughly 10%. V gene TRBV7-9 combines with J gene TRBJ1-3; D is undetermined. Here the sequenced sample was peripheral blood, taken on day 0 of AZD1222 vaccination. This receptor was obtained from an adult in good health. CDR3 DNA: TGTGCCAGCAGCCGGCTGGGCGGGCGCTCTGGAAACACCATATATTTT. Its translation: CASSRLGGRSGNTIYF.